Below are 13 T cell receptor beta chains sequenced from a single sample in a study of cytomegalovirus exposure and HLA in healthy donors. The PCR used 60 Vbeta and 13 Jbeta primers. Produced via immunoSEQ multiplex PCR; TCRdb's table is partial and in-frame only. The sample lists some 160,000 clones, more than 70% occurring once. Sequenced input: PBMCs. These TCRs come from a woman aged 40 to 50 in good health and CMV-seronegative.

This clone was found a few times. As DNA, the CDR3 is TGTGCCAGTAGTATCCGGGCGGGGGTTCATGAAAAACTGTTTTTT. Amino acid sequence: CASSIRAGVHEKLFF. The V and J genes are TRBV19 and TRBJ1-4; tentatively, D is TRBD1 (5 bases). Between the trimmed V and J ends, which lost 3 bases and 6 bases, there was a span of 14 bases. Germline V gene data show CDR1 as LNHDA and CDR2 as SQIVND (reference sequence). The CDR3 loop spans 15 amino acids.

The V and J genes are TRBV19 and TRBJ1-5; 8 bases line up with TRBD1. V dropped 6 bases and J dropped 4; count of bases not matched to a gene: 5. The V gene's germline CDR1 is LNHDA and CDR2 SQIVND (reference sequence). CDR3 size: 14 residues. Written as DNA, the CDR3 is TGTGCCAGTAGCAGTACAGGGGGAAATCAGCCCCAGCATTTT. Translated, it gives CASSSTGGNQPQHF.

The chain couples TRBV18 to TRBJ1-2; 8 bases map to TRBD1. The CDR3 length is 15 residues. CDR1 and CDR2 from the germline V gene are KGHSH and LQKENI. V trimming: 1 base; J trimming: 3 bases; junction bases outside the gene matches: 4. CDR3 coding DNA: TGTGCCAGCTCACCACGATCGGGACAGGACTATGGCTACACCTTC. Translated: CASSPRSGQDYGYTF.

The V and J genes are TRBV7-8 and TRBJ1-5; TRBD1 aligns across 11 bases. Germline V gene lookup returns CDR1 SGHVS and CDR2 FQNEAQ. The CDR3 has 15 residues. V dropped 4 bases and J dropped 6; count of bases not matched to a gene: 5. The CDR3: CASSSGQGGTQPQHF. In nucleotides, the CDR3 is TGTGCCAGCAGCTCGGGACAGGGGGGAACTCAGCCCCAGCATTTT.

The rearrangement uses TRBV6-1 and TRBJ2-7; 9 bases fit TRBD1. V shed 9 bases and J 1 base; nucleotides not matched to a gene: 7. The V gene's germline CDR1 is MNHNS and CDR2 SASEGT. CDR3 length: 14 amino acids. CDR3 in DNA: TGTGCCAGTCAGCGGGACAGGGTGTCCTACGAGCAGTACTTC. Translated: CASQRDRVSYEQYF.

V and J are TRBV5-1 and TRBJ2-2, with 11 bases matching TRBD1. The V and J ends lost 9 bases and 4 bases, in that order; junction bases with no gene match: 8. The CDR3 is made up of 15 amino acids. CDR1 SGHRS and CDR2 YFSETQ come from the germline V gene. The CDR3 spells CATGDRGYGTGELFF. DNA of the CDR3: TGCGCCACCGGGGACAGGGGGTACGGCACCGGGGAGCTGTTTTTT. Based on the CDR3 plus reference TRBV5-1 and TRBJ2-2, the full variable domain is KAGVTQTPRYLIKTRGQQVTLSCSPISGHRSVSWYQQTPGQGLQFLFEYFSETQRNKGNFPGRFSGRQFSNSRSEMNVSTLELGDSALYLCATGDRGYGTGELFFGEGSRLTVL.

The CDR3 nucleotides read TGTGCCAGCAGCCAAGCTACTAGCGGGGGGCTCTCCTACAATGAGCAGTTCTTC. Its protein is CASSQATSGGLSYNEQFF. The chain couples TRBV4-2 to TRBJ2-1, with TRBD2 identical over 12 bases. The CDR3 is made up of 18 amino acids. Unmatched junction bases numbered 4, after V lost 1 base and J lost 0 bases. Per the germline V gene, CDR1 is LGHNA and CDR2 is YNFKEQ.

This clone turned up a few times. The chain couples TRBV2 to TRBJ1-2; 7 positions agree with TRBD1. Germline V CDR1 and CDR2: SNHLY, FYNNEI. The CDR3 runs 11 residues. Losses at the gene ends were 8 bases for V and 14 bases for J; bases not matched to a gene: 11. The CDR3 reads CASGLVGTETF. In DNA, the CDR3 is TGTGCCAGCGGGCTGGTAGGGACAGAGACCTTC.

In regard to this clone: At one end the junction does not follow the germline gene, possibly because of a read error. Other DNA sequences in this specimen translate into the identical CDR3. The chain has TRBV7-9 and TRBJ2-7; the match to TRBD2 covers 7 bases. The CDR3 spans 14 residues. Germline-derived CDR1 and CDR2 are SEHNR and FQNEAQ (reference sequence). CDR3 region: CASSFGEGSYEQYF. CDR3 DNA: TGTGCTAGCAGCTTCGGGGAGGGCTCCTACGAGCAGTACTTC.

This clone was seen only a few times. The chain recombines TRBV4-1 with TRBJ2-3; 14 nucleotides match TRBD2. J gave up 4 bases and V 6 bases, and 6 bases lay outside the gene matches. Germline lookup yields CDR1 MGHRA and CDR2 YSYEKL. This CDR3 spans 16 amino acids. In DNA form, the CDR3 reads TGCGCCAGCAGTCTTGGACTAGCGGGGGGCGCAGATACGCAGTATTTT. Protein sequence: CASSLGLAGGADTQYF.

This chain connects TRBV5-1 to TRBJ2-1, with TRBD2 matching 15 bases. The CDR3 is made up of 15 amino acids. The J segment lost 9 bases and the V segment lost 4 bases, leaving 5 bases of the junction unmatched. Germline V gene data show CDR1 as SGHRS and CDR2 as YFSETQ. CDR3 nucleotide sequence: TGCGCCAGCAGCCCAGGACTAGCGGGAGGGGGTGAGCAGTTCTTC. This translates into CASSPGLAGGGEQFF.

This clone came up a few times. The V gene is TRBV19, the J gene TRBJ1-3, with a possible D match to TRBD1 (6 bases). V gave up 5 bases and J gave up 0 bases, with 14 bases separating them. This CDR3 is built from 16 residues. Per germline, CDR1 LNHDA and CDR2 SQIVND (reference sequence). CDR3 loop: CASSYRVLGSGNTIYF. Written as DNA, the CDR3 is TGTGCCAGTAGTTACAGGGTCTTAGGCTCTGGAAACACCATATATTTT.

This clone was detected a few times. J is TRBJ1-1 and V is TRBV6-5; 7 positions agree with TRBD1. The V segment lost 2 bases and the J segment 1 base; nucleotides outside the gene matches: 4. The CDR3 extends over 15 amino acids. CDR1 and CDR2 (germline): MNHEY, SVGAGI. The CDR3 loop reads CASSYTWDRNTEAFF. The DNA of the CDR3 is TGTGCCAGCAGTTACACTTGGGACAGGAACACTGAAGCTTTCTTT.